The 29 T cell receptor beta chains given below trace back to one sample, sequenced in a study of human T cells and chemical hapten exposure. Via MiXCR, TCRdb re-called the 5' RACE reads, giving one row per CDR3 protein. The profile shows around 80,000 distinct CDR3 sequences, roughly 15% of them singletons. Unfractionated whole blood yielded total RNA. All receptors derive from a female donor in good health.

This clonotype was picked up a small number of times. V usage is TRBV2 and J usage is TRBJ1-1; D is undetermined. The CDR3 totals 11 residues. Germline V gives CDR1 SNHLY, CDR2 FYNNEI. The germline V and J ends were trimmed by 5 bases and 10 bases, with 11 bases remaining between them. In DNA form, the CDR3 reads TGTGCCAGCAGTAATGGTGGGCCAGCTTTCTTT. This encodes CASSNGGPAFF.

The chain uses TRBV19 and TRBJ1-1; TRBD1 matches 9 bases. CDR3 length: 14 amino acids. V was clipped by 7 bases and J by 3 bases; unmatched bases: 6. Germline V lookup: CDR1 LNHDA, CDR2 SQIVND (reference sequence). The CDR3 DNA is TGTGCCAGTACCCCGGGACAGGGTCACACTGAAGCTTTCTTT. Translated: CASTPGQGHTEAFF.

This CDR3 reads CASSQGQLNAPLHF. Here the CDR3 DNA reads TGTGCCAGCAGCCAGGGACAGCTCAATGCACCCCTCCACTTT. This sequence joins TRBV12-3 or TRBV12-4 and TRBJ1-6; 7 nucleotides align to TRBD1. J lost 11 bases, V lost 6 bases, and 10 bases had no gene match. The CDR3 has 14 residues.

The V gene is TRBV2, the J gene TRBJ1-4; D is unclear. This CDR3 has 14 residues. V shed 0 bases and J shed 4 bases, with 6 bases lying between them. Germline CDR1 and CDR2: SNHLY and FYNNEI. DNA for the CDR3: TGTGCCAGCAGTGAAGCCAGGCTTAATGAAAAACTGTTTTTT. Translating gives CASSEARLNEKLFF.

This clonotype ranks as medium-sized (0.01 to 0.1%). The V call is TRBV6-5, the J call TRBJ2-2; no reliable D call. This CDR3 contains 11 residues. The ends were cut back, 8 bases at V and 6 bases at J, with 7 bases in the middle. Germline V gene data show CDR1 as MNHEY and CDR2 as SVGAGI. CDR3 coding DNA: TGTGCCAGCGAAGGGCCCGGGGAGCTGTTTTTT. It is translated as CASEGPGELFF.

Many counts were recorded for this clonotype. This chain uses TRBV11-3 with TRBJ1-3; D is undetermined. The CDR3 is made up of 13 amino acids. CDR1 is SGHNT, CDR2 YENEEA, per germline. V lost 4 bases and J 4 bases, leaving 8 bases between the germline ends. CDR3 region: CASSSLPGNTIYF. The CDR3 DNA follows: TGTGCCAGCAGCTCCCTCCCGGGAAACACCATATATTTT. The whole variable domain, remainder taken from reference TRBV11-3 and TRBJ1-3, is EAGVVQSPRYKIIEKKQPVAFWCNPISGHNTLYWYLQNLGQGPELLIRYENEEAVDDSQLPKDRFSAERLKGVDSTLKIQPAELGDSAVYLCASSSLPGNTIYFGEGSWLTVV.

This clonotype was found a few times. The gene calls are TRBV4-1 and TRBJ1-1; TRBD1 is a possible D gene (5 bases). Trimming took off 1 base at V and 4 bases at J, with 13 bases between the two ends. CDR1 is MGHRA and CDR2 is YSYEKL in the germline V gene. The CDR3 sequence is 15 residues long. The CDR3 DNA follows: TGCGCCAGCAGCCAAGTGTTCGGCAGGGTCACTGAAGCTTTCTTT. This gives the protein CASSQVFGRVTEAFF.

This clonotype appeared many times. The chain carries TRBV4-1 and TRBJ2-3; D possibly corresponds to TRBD2 (6 bases). The CDR3 has 16 amino acids. The V and J ends lost 3 bases and 0 bases respectively, with 13 bases between them. CDR1 MGHRA and CDR2 YSYEKL come from the germline V gene. The DNA of the CDR3 is TGCGCCAGCAGCCAGTTCGGGACTCAGAGCACAGATACGCAGTATTTT. Its translation: CASSQFGTQSTDTQYF.

The CDR3 sequence: CASSLTGGEDQPQHF. In nucleotides, the CDR3 is TGCGCCAGCAGCCTGACAGGGGGGGAGGATCAGCCCCAGCATTTT. The chain combines TRBV5-1 with TRBJ1-5, with 9 bases aligning to TRBD1. Germline-derived CDR1 and CDR2 are SGHRS and YFSETQ. This CDR3 is 15 amino acids long. With 4 bases clipped from V and 5 bases from J, the junction kept 7 bases outside the gene matches.

V is TRBV10-3 and J is TRBJ2-1; 14 positions match TRBD2. The V gene's germline CDR1 is ENHRY and CDR2 SYGVKD. The V and J ends lost 6 bases and 7 bases, in that order; junction bases with no gene match: 5. The length of the CDR3 is 15 residues. The CDR3 reads CAISTTSGRANEQFF. The CDR3 DNA reads TGTGCCATCAGCACGACTAGCGGGAGGGCAAATGAGCAGTTCTTC.

The V call is TRBV5-1, the J call TRBJ2-1, with TRBD2 matching over 9 bases. Looked up from germline, CDR1 is SGHRS and CDR2 is YFSETQ. V lost 4 bases to trimming and J lost 6 bases; unmatched junction nucleotides: 2. This CDR3 contains 13 residues. In nucleotides, the CDR3 is TGCGCCAGCAGCCCGGGACTAGCCAATGAGCAGTTCTTC. Translating gives CASSPGLANEQFF. The full variable domain, completed using reference TRBV5-1 and TRBJ2-1, is KAGVTQTPRYLIKTRGQQVTLSCSPISGHRSVSWYQQTPGQGLQFLFEYFSETQRNKGNFPGRFSGRQFSNSRSEMNVSTLELGDSALYLCASSPGLANEQFFGPGTRLTVL.

This clonotype came up many times. This sequence joins TRBV7-8 and TRBJ2-7, with 11 bases that match TRBD1. V lost 5 bases to trimming and J lost 0 bases; unmatched junction nucleotides: 12. This CDR3 is built from 18 residues. Germline V gene sequence: CDR1 SGHVS, CDR2 FQNEAQ. The CDR3 sequence: CASSAPGQGADYSYEQYF. In DNA form, the CDR3 reads TGTGCCAGCAGCGCTCCCGGACAGGGGGCCGACTACTCCTACGAGCAGTACTTC.

The chain recombines TRBV20-1 with TRBJ2-7; 7 nucleotides agree with TRBD2. J was trimmed by 0 bases and V by 2 bases; bases with no gene match: 7. CDR1 is DFQATT and CDR2 is SNEGSKA in the germline V gene (reference sequence). The CDR3 is 15 amino acids. The CDR3 sequence is CSARRASGSSYEQYF. The CDR3, as DNA: TGCAGTGCTAGACGGGCTAGCGGTAGCTCCTACGAGCAGTACTTC.

V and J are TRBV27 and TRBJ2-7, with no clear D. CDR1 MNHEY and CDR2 SMNVEV come from the germline V gene (reference sequence). Trimming shortened V by 6 bases and J by 2 bases, and 23 bases separated the two germline ends. The CDR3 length is 17 residues. The CDR3 nucleotides read TGTGCCAGCAGCTCAACAGTTCCCTGGGGAATAGCCTACGAGCAGTACTTC. Encoded protein: CASSSTVPWGIAYEQYF.

The chain links TRBV7-2 to TRBJ2-1, with TRBD2 matching over 8 bases. The trim removed 1 base at V and 9 bases at J, leaving 2 bases unmatched. The germline V gene encodes CDR1 SGHTA and CDR2 FQGNSA. The CDR3 is 13 amino acids. DNA for the CDR3: TGTGCCAGCAGCTTAGGGACTAGCTTTGAGCAGTTCTTC. Its translation is CASSLGTSFEQFF. The entire variable domain, with the rest obtained from reference TRBV7-2 and TRBJ2-1, is as follows: GAGVSQSPSNKVTEKGKDVELRCDPISGHTALYWYRQSLGQGLEFLIYFQGNSAPDKSGLPSDRFSAERTGGSVSTLTIQRTQQEDSAVYLCASSLGTSFEQFFGPGTRLTVL.

The rearrangement joins TRBV3-1 to TRBJ2-1; D is ambiguous. The V end was cut by 6 bases, the J end by 4 bases, with 4 bases between. The CDR3 has 11 residues. Germline V gene lookup returns CDR1 LGHDT and CDR2 YNNKEL (reference sequence). The CDR3 loop reads CASRDYNEQFF. The CDR3 DNA sequence: TGTGCCAGCAGGGATTACAATGAGCAGTTCTTC.

V is TRBV4-3 and J is TRBJ2-2, with a possible D match to TRBD1 (6 bases). The V end lost 3 bases, the J end lost 0 bases, and 8 bases lay between the germline ends. Germline V lookup: CDR1 LGHNA, CDR2 YSLEER. The CDR3 runs 15 residues. The CDR3 region is CASSQGQTNTGELFF. CDR3 coding DNA: TGCGCCAGCAGCCAGGGACAAACGAACACCGGGGAGCTGTTTTTT.

The chain combines TRBV29-1 with TRBJ2-3; TRBD1 matches at 11 bases. The junction had 8 bases not matched to a gene; V was cut back by 7 bases and J by 5 bases. The CDR3 extends over 14 amino acids. The V gene's germline CDR1 is SQVTM and CDR2 ANQGSEA. The CDR3 DNA is TGCAGCGACCGGACAGGGGGCCATAGAGATACGCAGTATTTT. Protein product: CSDRTGGHRDTQYF.

The CDR3 coding sequence is TGTGCCAGCAGCTCGCCGGGCGCCCGGCATGAGCAGTTCTTC. It specifies CASSSPGARHEQFF. V usage is TRBV7-9 and J usage is TRBJ2-1; D gene uncertain. The V and J ends lost 4 bases and 8 bases respectively, with 15 bases between them. The CDR3 has 14 residues. Germline CDR1 SEHNR, CDR2 FQNEAQ (reference sequence).

The chain has TRBV7-9 and TRBJ1-4; D is ambiguous. Trimming pared 1 base from V and 8 bases from J, leaving 20 bases between. The CDR3 is 17 residues long. Germline CDR1 and CDR2: SEHNR and FQNEAQ (reference sequence). The CDR3 here is CASSLGTSGGPSEKLFF. For the CDR3, the DNA is TGTGCCAGCAGCTTAGGTACGTCAGGCGGCCCGTCAGAAAAACTGTTTTTT.

This clonotype was counted only a few times. V is TRBV20-1 and J is TRBJ2-7, with D unclear. CDR3 length: 11 residues. The germline CDR1 and CDR2 sequences are DFQATT and SNEGSKA (reference sequence). V lost 5 bases and J 5 bases, leaving 10 bases between the germline ends. This CDR3 is CSALSYDEQYF. CDR3 DNA sequence: TGCAGTGCTCTTTCCTACGACGAGCAGTACTTC.

The chain carries TRBV5-1 and TRBJ1-3; possibly TRBD1 for D (5 bases). The CDR3 sequence is 15 residues long. V dropped 4 bases and J dropped 4 bases, with 15 bases sitting between them. CDR1 and CDR2 from the germline V gene are SGHRS and YFSETQ. The CDR3 is CASSPQWGPGNTIYF. CDR3 DNA: TGCGCCAGCAGCCCTCAGTGGGGCCCGGGAAACACCATATATTTT.

The gene calls are TRBV28 and TRBJ1-5, with TRBD1 matching over 7 bases. With 1 base clipped from V and 0 bases from J, the junction kept 9 bases outside the gene matches. CDR3 size: 18 residues. Germline V gene sequence: CDR1 MDHEN, CDR2 SYDVKM. The CDR3 DNA follows: TGTGCCAGCAGTTTATATAGTGGGGGACAGTATAGCAATCAGCCCCAGCATTTT. This encodes CASSLYSGGQYSNQPQHF.

The chain couples TRBV7-2 to TRBJ2-5, with D perhaps matching TRBD2 (6 bases). The CDR3 runs to 15 residues. Germline CDR1 SGHTA, CDR2 FQGNSA. V was shortened by 3 bases and J by 4 bases, with 15 bases between the two germline ends. The CDR3 is CASSLVKLAGETQYF. Here the CDR3 DNA reads TGTGCCAGCAGCTTGGTGAAACTAGCCGGAGAGACCCAGTACTTC.

The V and J genes are TRBV7-9 and TRBJ2-4; D possibly corresponds to TRBD2 (6 bases). The V end lost 5 bases, the J end lost 3 bases, and 17 bases lay between the germline ends. The CDR3 has 16 amino acids. Looked up from germline, CDR1 is SEHNR and CDR2 is FQNEAQ (reference sequence). This chain's CDR3 is CASSPGGIGGKNIQYF. The CDR3 DNA follows: TGTGCCAGCAGCCCCGGGGGTATTGGGGGCAAAAACATTCAGTACTTC.

There are a few counts of this clonotype. The genes are TRBV5-1 and TRBJ2-1; D remains unclear. V gave up 0 bases and J gave up 9 bases, with 4 bases separating them. The length of the CDR3 is 11 residues. Germline assignment: CDR1 SGHRS and CDR2 YFSETQ. CDR3 in DNA: TGCGCCAGCAGCTTGGAGGGTGAGCAGTTCTTC. The encoded protein is CASSLEGEQFF.

The V and J genes are TRBV12-3 or TRBV12-4 and TRBJ1-2; no clear D gene. The CDR3 length is 13 residues. With 2 bases removed from V and 5 bases from J, the gap between germline ends came to 9 bases. In nucleotides, the CDR3 is TGTGCCAGCAGTTTATATAGGGATTATGGCTACACCTTC. It specifies CASSLYRDYGYTF.

The rearrangement joins TRBV27 to TRBJ2-7, with 7 bases lining up with TRBD1. V was pared by 2 bases and J by 3 bases, with 4 bases of the junction left unmatched. The germline gives CDR1 MNHEY, CDR2 SMNVEV (reference sequence). The CDR3 extends over 14 amino acids. CDR3 nucleotides: TGTGCCAGCAGTTTACGACAGGGAGACTACGAGCAGTACTTC. It yields the protein CASSLRQGDYEQYF.

This clonotype has just a few counts. The gene calls are TRBV5-1 and TRBJ2-5; 9 bases fit TRBD1. CDR3 size: 14 residues. CDR1 SGHRS and CDR2 YFSETQ come from the germline V gene. Losses at the gene ends were 4 bases for V and 5 bases for J; bases not matched to a gene: 6. The CDR3 region is CASSHGQGLETQYF. For the CDR3, the DNA is TGCGCCAGCAGCCATGGACAGGGGTTGGAGACCCAGTACTTC.